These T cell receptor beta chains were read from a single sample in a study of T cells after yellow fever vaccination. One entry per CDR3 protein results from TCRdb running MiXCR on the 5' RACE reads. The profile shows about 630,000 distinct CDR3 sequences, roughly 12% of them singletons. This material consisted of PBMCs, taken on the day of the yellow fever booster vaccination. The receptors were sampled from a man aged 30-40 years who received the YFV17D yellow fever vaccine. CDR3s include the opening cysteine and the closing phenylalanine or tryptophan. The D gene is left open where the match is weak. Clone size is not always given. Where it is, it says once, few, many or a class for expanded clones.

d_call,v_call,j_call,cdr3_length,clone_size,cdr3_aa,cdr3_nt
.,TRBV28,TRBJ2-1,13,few,CASSSPGEGKQFF,TGTGCCAGCTCCTCCCCAGGGGAAGGGAAGCAGTTCTTC
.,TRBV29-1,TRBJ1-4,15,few,CSLYFRPGGNEKLFF,TGCAGCCTATACTTTAGACCCGGGGGGAATGAAAAACTGTTTTTT
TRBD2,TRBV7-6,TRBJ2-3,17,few,CASSQLVAGSSTDTQYF,TGTGCCAGCAGCCAACTCGTAGCGGGAAGTAGCACAGATACGCAGTATTTT
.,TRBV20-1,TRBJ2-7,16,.,CCARPSAGGSAYEQYF,TGCTGTGCTAGACCGAGCGCCGGGGGCTCGGCCTACGAGCAGTACTTC
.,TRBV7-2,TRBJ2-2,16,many,CASSLEGGLNTGELFF,TGTGCCAGCAGCTTAGAGGGGGGGCTGAACACCGGGGAGCTGTTTTTT
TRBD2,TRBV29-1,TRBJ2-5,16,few,CSVGLAGGTEAETQYF,TGCAGCGTGGGACTAGCGGGAGGGACGGAAGCAGAGACCCAGTACTTC
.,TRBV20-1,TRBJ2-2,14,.,CSVTIGTNTGELFF,TGCAGTGTCACGATCGGGACGAATACCGGGGAGCTGTTTTTT
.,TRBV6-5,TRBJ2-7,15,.,CASSYSESVSYEQYF,TGTGCCAGCAGTTACTCCGAGAGTGTCTCCTACGAGCAGTACTTC
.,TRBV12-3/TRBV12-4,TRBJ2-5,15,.,CASTFRSGGGETQYF,TGTGCCAGCACATTTCGTAGCGGAGGGGGGGAGACCCAGTACTTC
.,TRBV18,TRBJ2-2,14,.,CASPPPTETGELFF,TGTGCCAGCCCCCCCCCGACCGAGACCGGGGAGCTGTTTTTT
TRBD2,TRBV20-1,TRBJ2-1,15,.,CSAPTASGRNNEQFF,TGCAGTGCCCCTACAGCTAGCGGGAGAAACAATGAGCAGTTCTTC
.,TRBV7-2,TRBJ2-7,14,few,CASSLAARSYEQYF,TGTGCCAGCAGCTTAGCCGCCAGGTCATACGAGCAGTACTTC
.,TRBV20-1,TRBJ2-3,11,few,CSARARDTQYF,TGCAGTGCTAGAGCAAGAGATACGCAGTATTTT
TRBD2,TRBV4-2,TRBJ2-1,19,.,CASTKNAGASGRASNEQFF,TGTGCCAGCACCAAGAATGCTGGGGCTAGCGGGAGGGCCTCCAATGAGCAGTTCTTC
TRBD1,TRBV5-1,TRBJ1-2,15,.,CASSLQGASVAGYTF,TGCGCCAGCAGCTTACAGGGGGCGTCGGTTGCAGGCTACACCTTC
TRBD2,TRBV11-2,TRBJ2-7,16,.,CASSLEFGLAGEGQYF,TGTGCCAGCAGCTTAGAGTTTGGCCTAGCGGGAGAGGGGCAGTACTTC
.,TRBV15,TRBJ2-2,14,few,CATSRRWDTGELFF,TGTGCCACCAGCAGGCGGTGGGACACCGGGGAGCTGTTTTTT
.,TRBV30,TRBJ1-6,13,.,CAWREPGNSPLHF,TGTGCCTGGAGGGAGCCAGGGAATTCACCCCTCCACTTT
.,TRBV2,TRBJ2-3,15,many,CASNGGTLSTDTQYF,TGTGCCAGCAACGGGGGAACCCTGAGCACAGATACGCAGTATTTT
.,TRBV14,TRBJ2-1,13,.,CASSQDRGAEQFF,TGTGCCAGCAGCCAAGATAGGGGGGCTGAGCAGTTCTTC
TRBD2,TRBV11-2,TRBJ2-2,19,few,CASSFQVVGAGLGTGELFF,TGTGCCAGCAGCTTTCAGGTGGTCGGAGCGGGACTCGGGACCGGGGAGCTGTTTTTT
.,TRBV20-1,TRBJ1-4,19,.,CSAPTSGQNEDGVGEKLFF,TGCAGTGCGCCGACTTCCGGACAGAACGAGGATGGAGTTGGCGAAAAACTGTTTTTT
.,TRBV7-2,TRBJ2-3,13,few,CASSRGAADTQYF,TGTGCCAGCAGCCGTGGGGCGGCAGATACGCAGTATTTT
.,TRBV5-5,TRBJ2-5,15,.,CASSSLDRLQETQYF,TGTGCCAGCAGTTCACTTGACAGACTCCAAGAGACCCAGTACTTC
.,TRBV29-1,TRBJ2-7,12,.,CSVALAPYEQYF,TGCAGCGTTGCGCTAGCACCGTACGAGCAGTACTTC
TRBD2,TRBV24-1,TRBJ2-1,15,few,CATSREAGTYNEQFF,TGTGCCACCAGTCGGGAAGCGGGGACCTACAATGAGCAGTTCTTC
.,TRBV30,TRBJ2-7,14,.,CAWSPPRGGGEQYF,TGTGCCTGGAGTCCCCCGAGGGGGGGGGGCGAGCAGTACTTC
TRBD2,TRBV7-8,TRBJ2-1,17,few,CASSYNAVGTSHNEQFF,TGTGCCAGCAGCTATAACGCCGTGGGGACTAGCCACAATGAGCAGTTCTTC
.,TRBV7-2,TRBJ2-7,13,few,CASSSGMSYEQYF,TGTGCCAGCAGCTCCGGGATGTCCTACGAGCAGTACTTC
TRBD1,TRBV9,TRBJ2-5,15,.,CASSVEGAGQETQYF,TGTGCCAGCAGCGTTGAGGGGGCCGGACAAGAGACCCAGTACTTC
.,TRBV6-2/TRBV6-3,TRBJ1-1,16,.,CASSPKAGFIGTEAFF,TGTGCCAGCAGCCCTAAAGCAGGGTTCATCGGCACTGAAGCTTTCTTT
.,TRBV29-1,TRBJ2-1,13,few,CSVEGRGEERQFF,TGCAGCGTCGAAGGTCGGGGAGAGGAACGGCAGTTCTTC
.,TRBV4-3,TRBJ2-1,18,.,CASSQEPLSMTLYNEQFF,TGCGCCAGCAGCCAAGAGCCCCTAAGCATGACTCTCTACAATGAGCAGTTCTTC
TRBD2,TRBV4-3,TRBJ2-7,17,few,CASSQMESSGRAGSQYF,TGCGCCAGCAGCCAAATGGAGTCTAGCGGGAGGGCCGGTTCGCAGTACTTC
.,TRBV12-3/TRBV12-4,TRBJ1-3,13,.,CASSFVSGNTIYF,TGTGCCAGCAGCTTCGTGTCGGGAAACACCATATATTTT
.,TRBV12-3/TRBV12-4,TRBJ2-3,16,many,CASSYSRGFRTDTQYF,TGTGCCAGCAGCTATTCCCGGGGATTTCGCACAGATACGCAGTATTTT
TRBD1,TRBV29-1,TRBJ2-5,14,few,CSWAHRQGGETQYF,TGCAGCTGGGCCCACAGACAGGGTGGGGAGACCCAGTACTTC
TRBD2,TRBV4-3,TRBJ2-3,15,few,CASSQAAGGTDTQYF,TGCGCCAGCAGCCAAGCGGCGGGGGGCACAGATACGCAGTATTTT
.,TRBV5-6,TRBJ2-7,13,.,CASSLEQLYEQYF,TGTGCCAGCAGCTTGGAACAGCTTTACGAGCAGTACTTC
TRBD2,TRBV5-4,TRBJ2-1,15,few,CASSRRTSGNGEQFF,TGTGCCAGCAGTAGGAGGACTAGCGGGAATGGTGAGCAGTTCTTC
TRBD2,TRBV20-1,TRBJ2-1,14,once,CSARFASGSDEQFF,TGCAGTGCTAGATTCGCTAGCGGGAGCGATGAGCAGTTCTTC
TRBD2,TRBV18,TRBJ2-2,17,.,CASSLRGLAGVAGELFF,TGTGCCAGCTCACTTCGGGGACTAGCGGGAGTCGCCGGGGAGCTGTTTTTT
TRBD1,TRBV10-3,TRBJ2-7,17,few,CAISSGTGGPGLYEQYF,TGTGCCATCAGCTCCGGGACAGGGGGACCGGGGCTATACGAGCAGTACTTC
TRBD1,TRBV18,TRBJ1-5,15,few,CASSPGQGDGQPQHF,TGTGCCAGCTCACCGGGACAGGGGGATGGTCAGCCCCAGCATTTT
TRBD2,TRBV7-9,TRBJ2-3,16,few,CASSLFAGGSTDTQYF,TGTGCCAGCAGCTTATTTGCGGGAGGTAGCACAGATACGCAGTATTTT
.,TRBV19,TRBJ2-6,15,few,CASSIFGSGANVLTF,TGTGCCAGTAGTATTTTTGGGTCAGGGGCCAACGTCCTGACTTTC
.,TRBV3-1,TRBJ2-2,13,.,CASNSRGDGELFF,TGTGCCAGCAATTCCAGGGGGGACGGGGAGCTGTTTTTT
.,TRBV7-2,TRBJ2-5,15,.,CASSLAGGGARTQYF,TGTGCCAGCAGCTTAGCCGGGGGCGGGGCCAGGACCCAGTACTTC
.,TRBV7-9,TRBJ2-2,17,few,CASSLTRARPNTGELFF,TGTGCCAGCAGCTTAACGCGGGCTCGGCCGAACACCGGGGAGCTGTTTTTT
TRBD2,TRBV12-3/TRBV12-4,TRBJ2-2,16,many,CASSPQAGVGTGELFF,TGTGCCAGCAGTCCCCAAGCGGGAGTTGGGACCGGGGAGCTGTTTTTT
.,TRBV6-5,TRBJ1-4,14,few,CASSYSQTNEKLFF,TGTGCCAGCAGTTACTCTCAAACTAATGAAAAACTGTTTTTT
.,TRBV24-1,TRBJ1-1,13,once,CATSPPESTEAFF,TGTGCCACCAGTCCCCCCGAGAGCACTGAAGCTTTCTTT
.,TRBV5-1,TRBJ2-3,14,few,CASSLEVTTDTQYF,TGCGCCAGCAGCTTGGAAGTCACCACAGATACGCAGTATTTT
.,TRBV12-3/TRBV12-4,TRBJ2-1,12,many,CASRRPYNEQFF,TGTGCCAGCAGAAGACCATACAATGAGCAGTTCTTC
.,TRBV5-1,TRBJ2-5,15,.,CASSSGSRVQETQYF,TGCGCCAGCAGCTCTGGTAGCAGGGTCCAAGAGACCCAGTACTTC
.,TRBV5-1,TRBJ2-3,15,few,CASMRARASTDTQYF,TGCGCCAGCATGAGGGCCCGGGCAAGCACAGATACGCAGTATTTT
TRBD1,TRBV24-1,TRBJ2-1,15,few,CATSDPGQGTNEQFF,TGTGCCACCAGTGATCCCGGACAGGGGACCAATGAGCAGTTCTTC
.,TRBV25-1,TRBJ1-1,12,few,CASSEGRAEAFF,TGTGCCAGCAGTGAAGGCAGGGCGGAAGCTTTCTTT
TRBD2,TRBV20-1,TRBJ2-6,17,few,CSAGLAGPFSGANVLTF,TGCAGTGCTGGACTAGCGGGACCATTCTCTGGGGCCAACGTCCTGACTTTC
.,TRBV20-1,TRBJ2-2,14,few,CSARYLPHTGELFF,TGCAGTGCTAGGTACCTACCCCACACCGGGGAGCTGTTTTTT